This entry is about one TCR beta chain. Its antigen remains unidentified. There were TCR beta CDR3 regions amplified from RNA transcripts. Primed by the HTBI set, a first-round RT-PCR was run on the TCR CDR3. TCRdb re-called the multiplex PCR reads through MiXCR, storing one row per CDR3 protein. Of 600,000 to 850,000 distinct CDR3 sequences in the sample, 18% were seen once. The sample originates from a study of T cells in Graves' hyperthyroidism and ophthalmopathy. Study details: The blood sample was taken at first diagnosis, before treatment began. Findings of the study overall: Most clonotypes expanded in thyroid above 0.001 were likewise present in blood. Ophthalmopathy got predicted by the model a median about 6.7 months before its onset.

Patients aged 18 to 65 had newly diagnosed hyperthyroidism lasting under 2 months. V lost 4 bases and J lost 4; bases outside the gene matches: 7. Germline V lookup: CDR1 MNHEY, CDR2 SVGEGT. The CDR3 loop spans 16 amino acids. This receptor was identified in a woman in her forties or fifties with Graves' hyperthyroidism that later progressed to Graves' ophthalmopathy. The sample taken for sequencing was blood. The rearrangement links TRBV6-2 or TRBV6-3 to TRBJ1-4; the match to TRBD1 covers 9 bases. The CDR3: CASSSSLGQGNEKLFF. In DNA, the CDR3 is TGTGCCAGCAGTTCCTCTCTGGGACAGGGTAATGAAAAACTGTTTTTT.